One and the same sample provided the 8 T cell receptor beta chains below, sequenced in a study of T-cell memory formation after mild COVID-19. TCRdb processed the 5' RACE reads anew with MiXCR; each CDR3 protein has one entry. The table records just under 550,000 distinct CDR3 sequences, about a fifth of them present only once. Sequenced: PBMCs or a T cell subset sorted from them (not recorded which). Receptor source: an adult woman who had mild COVID-19 (a few samples of this study predate the infection). Cell type and time point are not known.

This clonotype was detected only a few times. This chain joins TRBV7-2 and TRBJ1-6; a possible D gene is TRBD1 (6 bases). The CDR3 runs to 14 residues. V was trimmed by 2 bases and J by 10 bases, leaving 12 bases between them. Germline CDR1 and CDR2: SGHTA and FQGNSA. CDR3 sequence: CASSLRGTRSPLHF. In nucleotides, the CDR3 is TGTGCCAGCAGCTTAAGGGGGACAAGATCACCCCTCCACTTT.

The sample holds a few counts of this clonotype. The rearrangement uses TRBV12-3 or TRBV12-4 and TRBJ2-5; 9 positions match TRBD1. J gave up 2 bases and V 8 bases, and 9 bases lay outside the gene matches. The CDR3 is 15 residues long. The CDR3 region has the DNA TGTGCCAGCCGGGGGGACAGGGAGATGCAAGAGACCCAGTACTTC. This sequence encodes CASRGDREMQETQYF.

The genes are TRBV24-1 and TRBJ2-5, with D perhaps TRBD2 (5 bases). V lost 4 bases and J 5 bases, leaving 19 bases between the germline ends. The CDR3 consists of 16 residues. Germline V gene data show CDR1 as KGHDR and CDR2 as SFDVKD. The CDR3 region has the DNA TGTGCCACCAGTGACCCGTTAGGAGCGTCGGGGGAGACCCAGTACTTC. Amino acids: CATSDPLGASGETQYF.

The V and J genes are TRBV18 and TRBJ2-1; maybe TRBD2 (6 bases). CDR3 length: 15 residues. The V end lost 3 bases, the J end lost 3 bases, and 12 bases lay between the germline ends. Germline-derived CDR1 and CDR2 are KGHSH and LQKENI. CDR3 amino acids: CASSPSGVNYNEQFF. The CDR3 coding sequence is TGTGCCAGCTCACCTAGCGGAGTGAACTACAATGAGCAGTTCTTC.

In its sample, this clonotype was seen once. The chain combines TRBV19 with TRBJ2-7; 11 bases fit TRBD2. Germline assignment: CDR1 LNHDA and CDR2 SQIVND (reference sequence). This CDR3 is built from 16 residues. V shed 3 bases, J shed 3 bases, and the junction held 7 bases outside the gene matches. CDR3 sequence reads: CASSIQTSGRSYEQYF. The CDR3 coding sequence is TGTGCCAGTAGTATTCAAACTAGCGGGAGAAGCTACGAGCAGTACTTC. Based on the CDR3 plus reference TRBV19 and TRBJ2-7, the full variable domain is DGGITQSPKYLFRKEGQNVTLSCEQNLNHDAMYWYRQDPGQGLRLIYYSQIVNDFQKGDIAEGYSVSREKKESFPLTVTSAQKNPTAFYLCASSIQTSGRSYEQYFGPGTRLTVT.

This clonotype was observed many times. The V and J genes are TRBV20-1 and TRBJ2-1; TRBD2 is a possible D gene (5 bases). V was clipped by 1 base and J by 0 bases, with 16 bases between them. This CDR3 has 17 residues. CDR1 and CDR2 from the germline V gene are DFQATT and SNEGSKA (reference sequence). The CDR3 region is CSARVLGGLSSYNEQFF. CDR3 DNA sequence: TGCAGTGCTAGAGTTCTCGGAGGCCTGAGCTCCTACAATGAGCAGTTCTTC.

The chain joins TRBV5-1 to TRBJ2-6; D is perhaps TRBD1 or TRBD2 (5 bases each). Trimming cost V 5 bases and J 0 bases, with 12 bases left between them. Per the germline V gene, CDR1 is SGHRS and CDR2 is YFSETQ. The CDR3 is 16 residues long. CDR3 nucleotide sequence: TGCGCCAGCAGTCATGTGGGGACCTCTGGGGCCAACGTCCTGACTTTC. Translation gives CASSHVGTSGANVLTF.

This clonotype was recorded a few times. The DNA of the CDR3 is TGTGCCAGCAGGGACTATACTAGCGCCTACGAGCAGTACTTC. Its protein is CASRDYTSAYEQYF. The rearrangement links TRBV2 to TRBJ2-7; 7 positions agree with TRBD2. Germline CDR1 is SNHLY and CDR2 is FYNNEI. With 6 bases clipped from V and 2 bases from J, the junction kept 7 bases outside the gene matches. This CDR3 has 14 amino acids.